These 15 T cell receptor beta chains were all obtained from the same sample, sequenced in a study of somatic mutations in cytotoxic T cells in rheumatoid arthritis. Clones were read by immunoSEQ multiplex PCR, and TCRdb kept only the in-frame ones, dropping some. The table includes some 7,000 clones, 74% detected once. The sequenced sample was CD8+ T cells sorted from blood. These receptors were obtained from an adult with rheumatoid arthritis.

The rearrangement links TRBV2 to TRBJ2-1; D is perhaps TRBD1 (5 bases). The germline V gene encodes CDR1 SNHLY and CDR2 FYNNEI. The V gene lost 8 bases and the J gene lost 6 bases, with 8 bases spanning the gap. The length of the CDR3 is 11 residues. As DNA, the CDR3 is TGTGCCAGCCATGGGGCCAATGAGCAGTTCTTC. Translated, it gives CASHGANEQFF.

The chain recombines TRBV28 with TRBJ1-3, with 9 bases lining up with TRBD1. CDR3 length equals 16 residues. The germline gives CDR1 MDHEN, CDR2 SYDVKM. V lost 4 bases, J lost 0 bases, and 4 bases stayed unmatched. In DNA, the CDR3 is TGTGCCAGCAGTTACCACAGGGGGCCCTCTGGAAACACCATATATTTT. This encodes CASSYHRGPSGNTIYF.

The J gene is TRBJ2-1, the V gene TRBV27; D perhaps matches TRBD2 (6 bases). This CDR3 is built from 14 residues. The ends were cut back, 7 bases at V and 4 bases at J, with 14 bases in the middle. Germline V CDR1 and CDR2: MNHEY, SMNVEV (reference sequence). CDR3 in DNA: TGTGCCAGCACCGTTAGCGGACCTTACAATGAGCAGTTCTTC. Translating gives CASTVSGPYNEQFF.

The CDR3, as DNA: TGCGCCAGCAGCCAAGTAAACGACATAAGATCGTATGGCTACACCTTC. This codes for CASSQVNDIRSYGYTF. This sequence joins TRBV4-3 and TRBJ1-2; the D is unclear. CDR3 length: 16 residues. CDR1 and CDR2 (germline): LGHNA, YSLEER. V was clipped by 1 base and J by 5 bases, with 17 bases between them.

The CDR3 here is CASSVGQEVSPLHF. In DNA, the CDR3 is TGTGCCAGCAGCGTGGGACAGGAGGTTTCACCCCTCCACTTT. V gene TRBV7-6 combines with J gene TRBJ1-6; 8 nucleotides match TRBD1. The germline V gene has CDR1 SGHVS and CDR2 FNYEAQ. CDR3 length: 14 amino acids. V trimming: 5 bases; J trimming: 9 bases; junction bases outside the gene matches: 6.

In this sample, this clone turned up a few times. The rearrangement joins TRBV2 to TRBJ2-1; D may correspond to TRBD1 or TRBD2 (6 bases each). The germline V and J ends were trimmed by 0 bases and 3 bases, with 9 bases remaining between them. CDR1 and CDR2 from the germline V gene are SNHLY and FYNNEI. CDR3 length: 15 amino acids. CDR3: CASSEAGGIYNEQFF. CDR3 sequence (DNA): TGTGCCAGCAGTGAAGCAGGGGGGATCTACAATGAGCAGTTCTTC.

The V gene is TRBV7-6, the J gene TRBJ2-7, with TRBD2 matching over 8 bases. Unmatched junction bases numbered 6, after V lost 5 bases and J lost 3 bases. The germline gives CDR1 SGHVS, CDR2 FNYEAQ. The CDR3 is made up of 14 amino acids. Written as DNA, the CDR3 is TGTGCCAGCAGCATGGACCTAGCGGGCTACGAGCAGTACTTC. Residues: CASSMDLAGYEQYF.

The rearrangement joins TRBV5-8 to TRBJ2-5; D tentatively reads TRBD1 or TRBD2 (6 bases each). The CDR3 loop spans 16 amino acids. The V gene's germline CDR1 is SGHTS and CDR2 YDEGEE. V shed 7 bases and J shed 2 bases, with 21 bases lying between them. CDR3 DNA sequence: TGTGCCAGCTACCACGGGGGCAGGGCCCCTCAAGAGACCCAGTACTTC. Amino acid sequence: CASYHGGRAPQETQYF.

The rearrangement joins TRBV5-1 to TRBJ2-5; D is unclear. The J call is in doubt because the DNA end fits TRBJ2-7 better. The CDR3 runs 11 residues. Germline lookup yields CDR1 SGHRS and CDR2 YFSETQ. In DNA, the CDR3 is TGCGCCAGCAGCGACTCCTACGAGCAGTACTTC. Translation gives CASSDSYEQYF.

The sample holds a few counts of this clone. This chain uses TRBV7-9 with TRBJ2-7; D is perhaps TRBD2 (7 bases). The CDR3 has 14 amino acids. Trimming took 3 bases from V and 3 from J, leaving 12 bases between them. Germline CDR1 and CDR2: SEHNR and FQNEAQ (reference sequence). As DNA, the CDR3 is TGTGCCAGCAGCTTTGGGGAGGGGGGCTACGAGCAGTACTTC. It encodes CASSFGEGGYEQYF.

The J gene is TRBJ1-6, the V gene TRBV5-4; no clear D. The V and J ends lost 4 bases and 0 bases respectively, with 8 bases between them. This CDR3 comprises 15 residues. Per germline, CDR1 SGHNT and CDR2 YYREEE (reference sequence). Here the CDR3 reads CASSEGRSYNSPLHF. The CDR3 coding sequence is TGTGCCAGCAGCGAAGGCCGCTCCTATAATTCACCCCTCCACTTT.

The genes are TRBV2 and TRBJ2-7; the match to TRBD2 covers 7 bases. Germline V CDR1 and CDR2: SNHLY, FYNNEI. CDR3 length: 14 amino acids. The V and J ends lost 3 bases and 13 bases, in that order; junction bases with no gene match: 15. In DNA, the CDR3 is TGTGCCAGCAGTGATCTAGCGGAACCTCAACGAGTCTACTTC. Its translation is CASSDLAEPQRVYF.

This clone was seen once. The chain is built from TRBV28 and TRBJ2-2, with D unclear. Between the trimmed V and J ends, which lost 2 bases and 5 bases, there was a span of 9 bases. The CDR3 loop spans 14 amino acids. Looked up from germline, CDR1 is MDHEN and CDR2 is SYDVKM. The DNA for the CDR3 is TGTGCCAGCAGTTTAAATGGCGAGACCGGGGAGCTGTTTTTT. This encodes CASSLNGETGELFF.

The chain is built from TRBV7-9 and TRBJ2-5; 7 bases agree with TRBD2. In germline, CDR1 is SEHNR, CDR2 FQNEAQ (reference sequence). V lost 7 bases, J lost 5 bases, and 16 bases stayed unmatched. CDR3 length equals 16 residues. The CDR3: CASNPLGGRAAETQYF. CDR3 in DNA: TGTGCCAGCAACCCCCTTGGGGGGAGGGCCGCTGAGACCCAGTACTTC.

The chain joins TRBV28 to TRBJ2-3; D is possibly TRBD2 (6 bases). This CDR3 spans 15 amino acids. The V end lost 3 bases, the J end lost 0 bases, and 10 bases lay between the germline ends. Germline values: CDR1 MDHEN, CDR2 SYDVKM. The CDR3 here is CASSLGGASTDTQYF. In DNA, the CDR3 is TGTGCCAGCAGTTTGGGAGGAGCTAGCACAGATACGCAGTATTTT.